The clone carrying this TCR beta chain came up once. The target antigen is unknown. Physicians reached a diagnosis by relying on clinical symptoms, serum thyroxine, TRAb, thyroid ultrasound and orbital computed tomography. Trimming cost V 5 bases and J 8 bases; bases outside gene matches: 8. The germline CDR1 and CDR2 sequences are SNHLY and FYNNEI. This CDR3 region has 14 residues. This sample was included in a study of Graves' ophthalmopathy and Graves' hyperthyroidism. Amplification of TCR beta CDR3 regions used RNA transcripts. RT-PCR with HTBI primers came first, then second-round multiplex PCR. One entry per CDR3 protein, called by TCRdb with MiXCR from the multiplex PCR reads. This sample yields roughly 700,000 distinct CDR3 sequences, of which 40% are seen a single time; roughly 45% belongs to the top ten. Study-wide results and limits: Distinction of ophthalmopathy from stable hyperthyroidism by a 13-signature model reached 85% to 90% sensitivity and 65% to 83% specificity.

The sample was peripheral blood. The chain uses TRBV2 and TRBJ1-4; 7 positions agree with TRBD1. The receptor's source is an adult man with Graves' ophthalmopathy. CDR3 coding DNA: TGTGCCAGCAGTTGGGACAGCCGGGGAGAAAAACTGTTTTTT. Its protein product is CASSWDSRGEKLFF.